This T cell receptor beta chain was recorded in a study of blood T cells in healthy people across ages. The CDR3 is made up of 17 amino acids. Then a second PCR, running about 6 to 12 cycles, was carried out with a sample-barcoded 5' primer and a J-beta primer mix. Each CDR3 protein is one row after TCRdb ran MiXCR on the 5' RACE reads. This table holds 730,000 or so distinct CDR3 sequences, less than 45% found once. The receptor's source is a man older than 75 in good health. The V and J genes are TRBV21-1 and TRBJ2-7; TRBD2, the table's D call, lacks a check against the DNA. TRBV21-1 is assigned pseudogene status. Material: blood. The CDR3 DNA sequence: TGTGCCAGCATCAACCGCCGGGACTACAGCCCCTCCTACGAGCAGTACTTC. This sequence encodes CASINRRDYSPSYEQYF.